These 9 T cell receptor beta chains originate from one sample sequenced in a study of blood T cell repertoires in COVID-19 (dated by TCRdb to 2020 to 2022). Receptor amplification or capture employed the immunoSEQ multiplex PCR assay. TCRdb took this table from immuneACCESS and kept in-frame rearrangements with V and J called. Such tables lack part of the clones; where checked against another copy, unresolved V genes explain under half of the gap, and the rest is unexplained. Within this sample are roughly 23,000 clones, with about 90% of them counted one time only. The ten largest clones add up to approximately 5.8% of the sample. Sequencing was done on a sample of peripheral blood. The receptor source for this set is a woman of 80 years or more with active COVID-19.

The chain combines TRBV18 with TRBJ2-3, with D perhaps matching TRBD1 (5 bases). Germline loops: CDR1 KGHSH, CDR2 LQKENI. V lost 3 bases and J 1 base, leaving 11 bases between the germline ends. CDR3 length: 15 amino acids. The CDR3 nucleotides read TGTGCCAGCTCACCTCGAACCAGGGGCACAGATACGCAGTATTTT. Translated: CASSPRTRGTDTQYF. Full variable domain (remainder filled in from reference TRBV18 and TRBJ2-3): NAGVMQNPRHLVRRRGQEARLRCSPMKGHSHVYWYRQLPEEGLKFMVYLQKENIIDESGMPKERFSAEFPKEGPSILRIQQVVRGDSAAYFCASSPRTRGTDTQYFGPGTRLTVL.

V usage is TRBV9 and J usage is TRBJ1-1; 9 bases fit TRBD1. In germline, CDR1 is SGDLS, CDR2 YYNGEE. The junction had 8 bases not matched to a gene; V was cut back by 4 bases and J by 4 bases. The CDR3 has 15 amino acids. The CDR3 coding sequence is TGTGCCAGCAGCATAAGTGGGACAGGGACCACTGAAGCTTTCTTT. This translates into CASSISGTGTTEAFF.

This chain joins TRBV11-1 and TRBJ1-4; TRBD1 matches at 9 bases. This CDR3 is 15 amino acids long. Germline V gives CDR1 SGHAT, CDR2 FQDESV (reference sequence). Trimming took 6 bases from V and 8 from J; bases not matched to a gene: 10. The CDR3 sequence: CASRATGTGLEKLFF. In nucleotides, the CDR3 is TGTGCCAGCAGAGCAACCGGGACAGGGCTCGAAAAACTGTTTTTT.

This clone was detected once. The rearrangement joins TRBV11-2 to TRBJ2-7; D is unresolved. Germline CDR1 reads SGHAT; CDR2 reads FQNNGV. This CDR3 spans 14 amino acids. V dropped 3 bases and J dropped 2 bases, with 11 bases sitting between them. Here the CDR3 reads CASSFLVTAYEQYF. CDR3 DNA sequence: TGTGCCAGCAGCTTTCTAGTCACCGCCTACGAGCAGTACTTC.

V usage is TRBV11-3 and J usage is TRBJ2-1, with D tentatively TRBD1 (5 bases). Germline loops: CDR1 SGHNT, CDR2 YENEEA. Trimming pared 4 bases from V and 4 bases from J, leaving 11 bases between. There are 14 residues in the CDR3. The chain's CDR3 is CASSSSTVYNEQFF. The CDR3 bases are TGTGCCAGCAGCTCCTCGACAGTTTACAATGAGCAGTTCTTC.

This clone was seen a single time. The chain recombines TRBV7-3 with TRBJ2-5, with D unresolved. This CDR3 is 12 amino acids long. The V gene's germline CDR1 is SGHTA and CDR2 FQGTGA. Deletions cut 5 bases from V and 5 bases from J, with 9 bases between. The CDR3 DNA reads as TGTGCCAGCAGCCGACCCGGGGAGACCCAGTACTTC. Translated, it gives CASSRPGETQYF.

The chain recombines TRBV3-1 (or the pseudogene TRBV3-2) with TRBJ2-1; the match to TRBD2 covers 11 bases. Germline V gives CDR1 LGHDT, CDR2 YNNKEL (reference sequence). With 0 bases clipped from V and 9 bases from J, the junction kept 1 base outside the gene matches. The CDR3 contains 14 residues. The CDR3 region is CASSQELAGVEQFF. As DNA, the CDR3 is TGTGCCAGCAGCCAAGAACTAGCGGGGGTTGAGCAGTTCTTC.

V usage is TRBV6-5 and J usage is TRBJ1-2; 7 positions agree with TRBD1. Germline CDR1 and CDR2: MNHEY and SVGAGI. The CDR3 contains 14 residues. The V segment lost 6 bases and the J segment 5 bases; nucleotides outside the gene matches: 9. The CDR3 here is CASSNRGEDYGYTF. CDR3 in DNA: TGTGCCAGCAGCAACAGGGGTGAGGATTATGGCTACACCTTC.

This clone occurred once. V and J are TRBV7-2 and TRBJ2-7, with D perhaps matching TRBD1 (6 bases). The CDR3 spans 12 residues. Trimming took off 5 bases at V and 13 bases at J, with 18 bases between the two ends. Germline assignment: CDR1 SGHTA and CDR2 FQGNSA. CDR3 DNA sequence: TGTGCCAGCAGCAAAAGAGACAGGCGGTTATACTTC. It codes for CASSKRDRRLYF. Drawing the rest from reference TRBV7-2 and TRBJ2-7, the complete variable domain is GAGVSQSPSNKVTEKGKDVELRCDPISGHTALYWYRQSLGQGLEFLIYFQGNSAPDKSGLPSDRFSAERTGGSVSTLTIQRTQQEDSAVYLCASSKRDRRLYFGPGTRLTVT.